This TCR beta chain appears in the sequencing data of a study of T cells in Graves' hyperthyroidism and ophthalmopathy. RNA transcripts served as the template for amplifying TCR beta CDR3 regions. The study used the HTBI primer set for a first-round RT-PCR of the TCR CDR3. From the multiplex PCR reads, TCRdb called clonotypes with MiXCR, one entry per CDR3 protein. The sample carries about 840,000 distinct CDR3 sequences, 38% recorded once. V was trimmed by 7 bases and J by 5 bases, leaving 12 bases between them. The CDR3 runs to 11 residues. CDR1 is SQVTM, CDR2 ANQGSEA, per germline. A patient was excluded if there was uncontrolled infection, other autoimmune disease, pregnancy or lactation. Every diagnosis used clinical symptoms, serum thyroxine and TRAb, thyroid ultrasound and orbital computed tomography. Fresh 10 ml peripheral blood yielded PBMCs. Only one count was recorded for this clonotype.

Sequencing was done on a sample of blood. The receptor was derived from a man aged 18 to 30 with Graves' hyperthyroidism. This chain connects TRBV29-1 to TRBJ2-7, with D perhaps matching TRBD2 (5 bases). The chain's CDR3 is CSAEHGDEQYF. As DNA, the CDR3 is TGCAGCGCCGAACACGGGGACGAGCAGTACTTC.